This TCR beta chain derives from a study of monozygotic twins with cystic fibrosis. Overall study results and limits: Monozygotic CF twins shared more identical nucleotide clonotypes than unrelated patients.

The V gene lost 6 bases and the J gene lost 0 bases, with 12 bases spanning the gap. There are 14 residues in the CDR3. Germline V CDR1 and CDR2: SNHLY, FYNNEI. This clone was seen a single time. Its target is not known. Sequenced by immunoSEQ multiplex PCR; TCRdb stores in-frame clones only, minus some. The repertoire holds 8,000 or so clones, with 94% as singletons. The source material was blood. The receptor's source is a boy between 2 and 15 years old with cystic fibrosis. V and J are TRBV2 and TRBJ2-7; D gene ambiguous. In DNA, the CDR3 is TGTGCCAGCAGAGCCTCAAGCCCCTCCTACGAGCAGTACTTC. Its translation is CASRASSPSYEQYF.